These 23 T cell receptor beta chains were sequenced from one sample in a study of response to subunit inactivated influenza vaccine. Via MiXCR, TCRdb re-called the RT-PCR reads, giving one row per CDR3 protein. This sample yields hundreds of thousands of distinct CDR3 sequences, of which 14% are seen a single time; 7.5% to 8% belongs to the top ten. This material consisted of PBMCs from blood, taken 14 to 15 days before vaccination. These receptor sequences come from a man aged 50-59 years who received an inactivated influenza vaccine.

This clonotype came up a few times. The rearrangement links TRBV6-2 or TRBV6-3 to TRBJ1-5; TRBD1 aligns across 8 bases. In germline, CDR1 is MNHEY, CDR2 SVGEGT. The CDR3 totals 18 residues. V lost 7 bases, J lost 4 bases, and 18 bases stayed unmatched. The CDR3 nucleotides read TGTGCCAGCACCGGCGGACAGGGCGTGGTCCGTCGGAATCAGCCCCAGCATTTT. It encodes CASTGGQGVVRRNQPQHF.

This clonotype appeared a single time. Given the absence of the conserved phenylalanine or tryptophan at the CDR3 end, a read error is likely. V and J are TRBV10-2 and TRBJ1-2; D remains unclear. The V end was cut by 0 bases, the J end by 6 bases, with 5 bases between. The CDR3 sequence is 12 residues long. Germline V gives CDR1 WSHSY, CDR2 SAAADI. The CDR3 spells CASSESWDGYTL. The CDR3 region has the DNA TGCGCCAGCAGTGAGTCGTGGGATGGCTACACCCTC.

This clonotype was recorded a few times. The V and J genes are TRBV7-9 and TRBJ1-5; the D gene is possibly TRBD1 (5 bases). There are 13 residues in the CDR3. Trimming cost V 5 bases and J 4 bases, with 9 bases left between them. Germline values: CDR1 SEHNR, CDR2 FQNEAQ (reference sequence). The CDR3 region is CASSTGTNQPQHF. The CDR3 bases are TGTGCCAGCAGCACCGGGACGAATCAGCCCCAGCATTTT.

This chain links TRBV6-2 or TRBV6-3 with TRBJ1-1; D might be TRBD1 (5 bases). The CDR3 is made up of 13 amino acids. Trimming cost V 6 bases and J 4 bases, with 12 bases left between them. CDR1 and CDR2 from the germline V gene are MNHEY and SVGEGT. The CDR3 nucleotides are TGTGCCAGCAGACTAGACAGCTTCACTGAAGCTTTCTTT. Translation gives CASRLDSFTEAFF.

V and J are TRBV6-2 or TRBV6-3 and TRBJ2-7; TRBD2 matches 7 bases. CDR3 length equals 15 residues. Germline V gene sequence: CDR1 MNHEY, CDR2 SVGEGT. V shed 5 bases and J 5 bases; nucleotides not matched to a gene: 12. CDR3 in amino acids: CASSPLGGRENEQYF. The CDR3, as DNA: TGTGCCAGCAGTCCCCTGGGCGGGAGAGAGAACGAGCAGTACTTC.

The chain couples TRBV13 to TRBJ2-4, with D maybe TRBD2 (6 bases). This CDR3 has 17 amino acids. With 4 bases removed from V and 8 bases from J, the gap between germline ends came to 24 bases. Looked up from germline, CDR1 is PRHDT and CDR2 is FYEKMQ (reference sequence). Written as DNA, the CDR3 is TGTGCCAGCAGCTCATCGGGGGTTGCCACCCCACGGGACATTCAGTACTTC. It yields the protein CASSSSGVATPRDIQYF.

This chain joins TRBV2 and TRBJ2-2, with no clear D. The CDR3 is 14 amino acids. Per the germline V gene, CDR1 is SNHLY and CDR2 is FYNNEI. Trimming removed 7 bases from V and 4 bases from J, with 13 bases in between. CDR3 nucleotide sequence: TGTGCCAGCACCCCGGTGAGCGCCACCGGGGAGCTGTTTTTT. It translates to CASTPVSATGELFF.

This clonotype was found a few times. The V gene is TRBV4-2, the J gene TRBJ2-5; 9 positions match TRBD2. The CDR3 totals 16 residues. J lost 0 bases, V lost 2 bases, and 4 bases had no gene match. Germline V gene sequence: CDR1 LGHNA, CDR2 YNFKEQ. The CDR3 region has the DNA TGTGCCAGCAGCCAAAGCGGGGGGCCTAACCAAGAGACCCAGTACTTC. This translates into CASSQSGGPNQETQYF.

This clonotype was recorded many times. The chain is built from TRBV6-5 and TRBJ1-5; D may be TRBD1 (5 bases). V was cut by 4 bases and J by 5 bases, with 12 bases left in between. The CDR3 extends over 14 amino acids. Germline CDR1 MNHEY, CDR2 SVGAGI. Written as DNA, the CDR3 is TGTGCCAGCAGTTCCGGGACTCCCGATCAGCCCCAGCATTTT. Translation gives CASSSGTPDQPQHF.

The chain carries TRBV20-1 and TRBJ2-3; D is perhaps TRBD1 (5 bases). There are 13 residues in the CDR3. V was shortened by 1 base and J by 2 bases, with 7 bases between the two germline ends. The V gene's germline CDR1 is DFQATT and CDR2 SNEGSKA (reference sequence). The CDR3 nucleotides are TGCAGTGCTAGAGCAGGGTACACAGATACGCAGTATTTT. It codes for CSARAGYTDTQYF.

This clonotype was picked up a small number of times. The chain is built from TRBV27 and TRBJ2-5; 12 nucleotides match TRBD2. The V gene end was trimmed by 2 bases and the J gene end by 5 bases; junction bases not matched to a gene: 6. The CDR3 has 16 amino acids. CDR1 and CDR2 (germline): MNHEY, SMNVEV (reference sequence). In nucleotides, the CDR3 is TGTGCCAGCAGTTTAGGAAGACTAGCGGGAGTTGAGACCCAGTACTTC. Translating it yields CASSLGRLAGVETQYF.

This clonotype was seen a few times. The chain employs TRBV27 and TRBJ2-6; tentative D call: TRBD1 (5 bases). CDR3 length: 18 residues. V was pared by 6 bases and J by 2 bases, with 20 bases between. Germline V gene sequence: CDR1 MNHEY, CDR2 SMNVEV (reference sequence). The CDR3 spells CASRRGLGRQAGANVLTF. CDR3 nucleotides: TGTGCCAGCAGACGTGGCTTGGGGCGCCAAGCTGGGGCCAACGTCCTGACTTTC.

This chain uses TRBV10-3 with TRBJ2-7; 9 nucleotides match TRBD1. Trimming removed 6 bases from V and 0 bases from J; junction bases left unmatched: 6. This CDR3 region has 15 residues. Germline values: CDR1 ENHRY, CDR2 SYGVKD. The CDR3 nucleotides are TGTGCCATCAGAGGGACAGGGATGAGCTCCTACGAGCAGTACTTC. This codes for CAIRGTGMSSYEQYF.

CDR3 amino acids: CASSIERHYAGELFF. CDR3 DNA sequence: TGTGCCAGTAGTATAGAACGGCACTACGCCGGGGAGCTGTTTTTT. V usage is TRBV19 and J usage is TRBJ2-2; D call uncertain. The CDR3 is 15 amino acids. Germline-derived CDR1 and CDR2 are LNHDA and SQIVND (reference sequence). Trimming took 0 bases from V and 6 from J, leaving 11 bases between them.

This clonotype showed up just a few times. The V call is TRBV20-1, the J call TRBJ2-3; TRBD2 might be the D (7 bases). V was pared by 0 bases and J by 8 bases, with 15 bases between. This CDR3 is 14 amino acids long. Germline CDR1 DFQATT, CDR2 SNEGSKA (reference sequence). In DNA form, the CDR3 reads TGCAGTGCTAGAGACGCGGGGGCCAGCGGTACGCAGTATTTT. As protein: CSARDAGASGTQYF.

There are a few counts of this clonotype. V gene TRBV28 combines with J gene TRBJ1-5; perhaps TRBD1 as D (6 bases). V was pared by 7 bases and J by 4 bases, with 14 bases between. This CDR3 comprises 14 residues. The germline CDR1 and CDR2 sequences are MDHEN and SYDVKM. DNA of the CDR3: TGTGCCAGCAATATAGGACAGATTAATCAGCCCCAGCATTTT. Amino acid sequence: CASNIGQINQPQHF. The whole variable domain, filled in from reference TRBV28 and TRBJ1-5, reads DVKVTQSSRYLVKRTGEKVFLECVQDMDHENMFWYRQDPGLGLRLIYFSYDVKMKEKGDIPEGYSVSREKKERFSLILESASTNQTSMYLCASNIGQINQPQHFGDGTRLSIL.

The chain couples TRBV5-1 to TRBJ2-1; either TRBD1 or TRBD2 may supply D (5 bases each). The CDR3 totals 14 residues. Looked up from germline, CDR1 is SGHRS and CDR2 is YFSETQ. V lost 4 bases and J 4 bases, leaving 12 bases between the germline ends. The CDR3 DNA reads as TGCGCCAGCAGCAACCGGGACGGATACAATGAGCAGTTCTTC. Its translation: CASSNRDGYNEQFF.

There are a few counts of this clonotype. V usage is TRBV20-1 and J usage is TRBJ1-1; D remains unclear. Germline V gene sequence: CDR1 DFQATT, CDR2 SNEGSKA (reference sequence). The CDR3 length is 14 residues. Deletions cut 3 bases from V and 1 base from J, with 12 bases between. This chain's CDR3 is CSARDPRANTEAFF. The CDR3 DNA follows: TGCAGTGCTAGGGATCCCCGGGCGAACACTGAAGCTTTCTTT.

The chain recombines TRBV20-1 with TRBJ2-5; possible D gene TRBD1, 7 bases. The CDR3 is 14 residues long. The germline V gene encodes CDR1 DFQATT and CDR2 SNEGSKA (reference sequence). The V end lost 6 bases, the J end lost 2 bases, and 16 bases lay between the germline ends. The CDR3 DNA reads TGCAGTGCCTCAAGGGCAGGGGGGCAAGAGACCCAGTACTTC. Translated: CSASRAGGQETQYF.

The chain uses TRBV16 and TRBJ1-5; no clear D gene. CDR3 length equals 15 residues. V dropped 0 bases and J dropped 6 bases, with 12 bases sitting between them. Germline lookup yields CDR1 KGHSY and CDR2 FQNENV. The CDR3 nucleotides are TGTGCCAGCAGCCAATCTAACCCGGGCGGTCAGCCCCAGCATTTT. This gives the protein CASSQSNPGGQPQHF. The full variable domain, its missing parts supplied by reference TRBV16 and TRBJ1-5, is GEEVAQTPKHLVRGEGQKAKLYCAPIKGHSYVFWYQQVLKNEFKFLISFQNENVFDETGMPKERFSAKCLPNSPCSLEIQATKLEDSAVYFCASSQSNPGGQPQHFGDGTRLSIL.

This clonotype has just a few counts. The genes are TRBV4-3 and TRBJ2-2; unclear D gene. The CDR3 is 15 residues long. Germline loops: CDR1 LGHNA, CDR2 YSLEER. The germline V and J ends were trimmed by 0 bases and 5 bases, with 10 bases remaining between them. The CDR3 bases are TGCGCCAGCAGCCAAGAGTATGAAGAAACCGGGGAGCTGTTTTTT. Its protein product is CASSQEYEETGELFF.

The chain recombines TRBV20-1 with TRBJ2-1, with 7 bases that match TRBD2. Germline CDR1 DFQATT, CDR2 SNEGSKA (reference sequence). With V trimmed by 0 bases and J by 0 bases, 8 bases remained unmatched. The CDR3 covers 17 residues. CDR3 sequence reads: CSARDLSGTISYNEQFF. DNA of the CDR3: TGCAGTGCTAGAGATTTAAGCGGGACCATCTCCTACAATGAGCAGTTCTTC.

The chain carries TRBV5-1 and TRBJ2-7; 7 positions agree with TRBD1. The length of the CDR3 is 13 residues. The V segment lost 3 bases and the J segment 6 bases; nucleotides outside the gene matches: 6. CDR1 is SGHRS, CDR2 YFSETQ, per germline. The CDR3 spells CASSYDRVGEQYF. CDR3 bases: TGCGCCAGCAGCTACGACAGGGTCGGCGAGCAGTACTTC. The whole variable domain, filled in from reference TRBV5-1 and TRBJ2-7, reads KAGVTQTPRYLIKTRGQQVTLSCSPISGHRSVSWYQQTPGQGLQFLFEYFSETQRNKGNFPGRFSGRQFSNSRSEMNVSTLELGDSALYLCASSYDRVGEQYFGPGTRLTVT.